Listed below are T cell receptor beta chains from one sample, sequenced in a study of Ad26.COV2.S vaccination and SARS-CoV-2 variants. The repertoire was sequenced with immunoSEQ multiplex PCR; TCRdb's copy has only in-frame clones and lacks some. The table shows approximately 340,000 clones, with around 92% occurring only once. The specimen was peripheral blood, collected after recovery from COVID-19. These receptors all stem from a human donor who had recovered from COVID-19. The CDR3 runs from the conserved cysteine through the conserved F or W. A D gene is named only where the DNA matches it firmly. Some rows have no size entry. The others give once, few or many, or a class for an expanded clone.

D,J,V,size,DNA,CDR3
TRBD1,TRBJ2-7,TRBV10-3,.,TGTGCCATCAGCCCAAGACAGGGAATCTCCTACGAGCAGTACTTC,CAISPRQGISYEQYF
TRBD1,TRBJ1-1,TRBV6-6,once,TGTGCCAGCAGTTACTTGGTGGGACAGCTGAACACTGAAGCTTTCTTT,CASSYLVGQLNTEAFF
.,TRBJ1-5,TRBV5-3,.,TGTGCCAGAAGCTTGGCCGTTTGGCAGATAGTGAGGGGCAATCAGCCCCAGCATTTT,CARSLAVWQIVRGNQPQHF
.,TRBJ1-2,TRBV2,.,TGTGCCAGCAGAGCCCAAACACAGACGAGAGGGTATGGCTACACCTTC,CASRAQTQTRGYGYTF
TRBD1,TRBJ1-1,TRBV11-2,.,TGTGCCAGCAGCGCTGGACAGGGGGCGGGCACTGAAGCTTTCTTT,CASSAGQGAGTEAFF
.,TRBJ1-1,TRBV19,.,TGTGCCAGTAGTATGTGGGGGCGGAACACTGAAGCTTTCTTT,CASSMWGRNTEAFF
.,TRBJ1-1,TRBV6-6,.,TGTGCCAGCAGTTACTCCCTCATTACTTACACTGAAGCTTTCTTT,CASSYSLITYTEAFF
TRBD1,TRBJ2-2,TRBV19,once,TGTGCCAGTAGTCCGACAGGGGTGGGGACCGGGGAGCTGTTTTTT,CASSPTGVGTGELFF
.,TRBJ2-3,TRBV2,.,TGTGCCAGCAGTGACGCCGGACTCTTCAGCACAGATACGCAGTATTTT,CASSDAGLFSTDTQYF
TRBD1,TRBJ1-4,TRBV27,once,TGTGCCAGCAGTTCCTACAGGGGGCCTAATGAAAAACTGTTTTTT,CASSSYRGPNEKLFF
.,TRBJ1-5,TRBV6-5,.,TGTGCCAGGACGGTGGTTCAGCCCCAGCATTTT,CARTVVQPQHF
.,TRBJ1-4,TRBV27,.,TGTGCCAGCAGCCTGGTTGGCGTCAACGTTAATGAAAAACTGTTTTTT,CASSLVGVNVNEKLFF
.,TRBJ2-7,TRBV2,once,TGTGCCAGCAGTGAAGCCCCTACTGAGCAGTACTTC,CASSEAPTEQYF
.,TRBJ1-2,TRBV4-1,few,TGCGCCAGCAGCCAGTCCAGCCCCCAAGCATACTATGGCTACACCTTC,CASSQSSPQAYYGYTF
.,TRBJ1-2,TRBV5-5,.,TGTGCCAGCAGGGCCCTCCAGGGTTCTAACTATGGCTACACCTTC,CASRALQGSNYGYTF
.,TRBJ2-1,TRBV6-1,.,TGTGCCAGCAGTGAAGCAAGGACCGAGCAGTTCTTC,CASSEARTEQFF
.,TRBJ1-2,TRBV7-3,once,TGTGCCAGCAGCTTGGACGGAAACGGCTATGGCTACACCTTC,CASSLDGNGYGYTF
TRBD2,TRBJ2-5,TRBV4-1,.,TGCGCCAGCAGCGGGAGCGGGGGGGCGCAAGAGACCCAGTACTTC,CASSGSGGAQETQYF
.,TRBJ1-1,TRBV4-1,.,TGCGCCAGCAGCCGAGCAGGTGGTGTCGCTGAAGCTTTCTTT,CASSRAGGVAEAFF
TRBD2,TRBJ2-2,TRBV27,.,TGTGCCAGCAGTTCCCAACGACTAGCGGGGGGGAACACCGGGGAGCTGTTTTTT,CASSSQRLAGGNTGELFF
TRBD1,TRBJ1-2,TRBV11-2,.,TGTGCCAGCAGCTCCCGGGACAGGGACCCCTATGGCTACACCTTC,CASSSRDRDPYGYTF
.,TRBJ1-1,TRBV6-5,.,TGTGCCAGCACCTCGAGGGGGATGAACTCTGAAGCTTTCTTT,CASTSRGMNSEAFF
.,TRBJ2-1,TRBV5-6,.,TGTGCCAGCAGCTTGGGCAGCCGAGTCTACAATGAGCAGTTCTTC,CASSLGSRVYNEQFF
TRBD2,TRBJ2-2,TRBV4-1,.,TGCGCCAGCAGCTTCGGACTAGCGGGGGGAGGGGAGCTGTTTTTT,CASSFGLAGGGELFF
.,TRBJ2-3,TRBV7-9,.,TGTGCCAGCACAGCGGCAGATACGCAGTATTTT,CASTAADTQYF
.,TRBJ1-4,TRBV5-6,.,TGTGCCAGCAGCTTGGAGGGGGCAACTAATGAAAAACTGTTTTTT,CASSLEGATNEKLFF
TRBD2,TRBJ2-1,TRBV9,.,TGTGCCAGCAGCGTAGTCAGCGGGGACTACAATGAGCAGTTCTTC,CASSVVSGDYNEQFF
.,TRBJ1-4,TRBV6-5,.,TGTGCCAGCAGCGCTCGTGGTGGCAATGAAAAACTGTTTTTT,CASSARGGNEKLFF
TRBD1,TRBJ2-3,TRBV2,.,TGTGCCCGACCGACCAGGGACAGTGGGAGTCAGGGTACGCAGTATTTT,CARPTRDSGSQGTQYF
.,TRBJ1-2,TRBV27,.,TGTGCCAGCAGTGGGAACTATGGCTACACCTTC,CASSGNYGYTF
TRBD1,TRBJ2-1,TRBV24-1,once,TGTGCCACCAGTGCCCCAGGGAGGACAGGGGCCAATGAGCAGTTCTTC,CATSAPGRTGANEQFF
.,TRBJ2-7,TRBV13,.,TGTGCCAGCAGCTCCGGCGGTAGTATCGCCTACGAGCAGTACTTC,CASSSGGSIAYEQYF
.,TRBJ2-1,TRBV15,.,TGTGCCACCAGCAGAGATATTGTGGGGGGAAGGAATGAGCAGTTCTTC,CATSRDIVGGRNEQFF
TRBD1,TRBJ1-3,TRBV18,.,TGTGCCAGCTCACCACTTCGGGACAGGTCGAGGGGTGGAAACACCATATATTTT,CASSPLRDRSRGGNTIYF
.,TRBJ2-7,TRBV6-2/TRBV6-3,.,TGTGCCAGCAGTTACTCGGCAGACGGCTCCTACGAGCAGTACTTC,CASSYSADGSYEQYF
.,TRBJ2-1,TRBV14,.,TGTGCCAGCAGCCAAGTCCTCGGGAATGAGCAGTTCTTC,CASSQVLGNEQFF
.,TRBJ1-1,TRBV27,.,TGTGCCAGCAGTTCCCCTGGTTACGAAGCTTTCTTT,CASSSPGYEAFF
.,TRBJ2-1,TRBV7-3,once,TGTGCCAGCAGCTTCCAGGGACGGAATTACAATGAGCAGTTCTTC,CASSFQGRNYNEQFF
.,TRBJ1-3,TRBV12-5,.,TGTGCTAGCGGCCTGAACCCAAACACCATATATTTT,CASGLNPNTIYF
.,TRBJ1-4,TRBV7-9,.,TGTGCCAGCAGCTTAGTGAGATCATCGGGGGGTGAAAAACTGTTTTTT,CASSLVRSSGGEKLFF
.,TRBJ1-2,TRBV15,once,TGTGCCACCAGCCGGTCAGCCTGGGGGGGGAGGGATGGCTACACCTTC,CATSRSAWGGRDGYTF
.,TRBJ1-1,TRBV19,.,TGTGCCAGTAGTATGCGAGGGGGAGCTTTCTTT,CASSMRGGAFF
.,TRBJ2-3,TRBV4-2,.,TGTGCCAGCAGCCAGAGGTTAGGGGGGCCAGATACGCAGTATTTT,CASSQRLGGPDTQYF
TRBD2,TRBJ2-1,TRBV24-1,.,TGTGCCACCAGTGACCCAATAGCGGGGGGGCATGGTGAGCAGTTCTTC,CATSDPIAGGHGEQFF
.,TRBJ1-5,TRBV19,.,TGTGCCAGTAGTTCACCGGAGAGCAATCAGCCCCAGCATTTT,CASSSPESNQPQHF
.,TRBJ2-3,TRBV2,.,TGTGCCAGCACAGATTCTTCTAGCACAGATACGCAGTATTTT,CASTDSSSTDTQYF
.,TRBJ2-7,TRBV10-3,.,TGTGCCATCGGGTCAGGGGCCTACGAGCAGTACTTC,CAIGSGAYEQYF